The 31 T cell receptor beta chains below were found in one sample sequenced in a study of a mutant IDH1 vaccine in newly diagnosed glioma. Clones were read by immunoSEQ multiplex PCR, and TCRdb kept only the in-frame ones, dropping some. The profile shows about 51,000 clones, 60% to 85% of them singletons. The time point was: baseline, week 1 (first vaccination visit). Noted treatment: pre-vaccination baseline after standard-of-care therapy. Sample: PBMCs, taken from a glioma patient treated with radiotherapy, temozolomide or both. The receptors here all came from a woman aged 35 to 49 with glioma.

This chain joins TRBV5-6 and TRBJ1-4; D may be TRBD1 (6 bases). The CDR3 spans 15 residues. Germline V gene sequence: CDR1 SGHDT, CDR2 YYEEEE. V was shortened by 4 bases and J by 1 base, with 11 bases between the two germline ends. The CDR3 loop is CASSLGGRTNEKLFF. The CDR3 nucleotides read TGTGCCAGCAGCCTAGGGGGGCGAACTAATGAAAAACTGTTTTTT.

The chain links TRBV6-6 to TRBJ1-6; the D is unclear. The CDR3 consists of 16 residues. Germline CDR1 and CDR2: MNHNY and SVGAGI (reference sequence). The V gene lost 0 bases and the J gene lost 2 bases, with 8 bases spanning the gap. This chain's CDR3 is CASSYSSLPYNSPLHF. The CDR3 nucleotides are TGTGCCAGCAGTTACTCGAGTCTACCCTATAATTCACCCCTCCACTTT.

This chain uses TRBV2 with TRBJ1-6; D might be TRBD1 (5 bases). The CDR3 runs to 13 residues. Trimming took off 9 bases at V and 5 bases at J, with 11 bases between the two ends. Germline V CDR1 and CDR2: SNHLY, FYNNEI. The CDR3 sequence is CASSGADNSPLHF. The CDR3 nucleotides are TGTGCCAGTTCCGGGGCAGATAATTCACCCCTCCACTTT.

This chain connects TRBV4-3 to TRBJ1-6; maybe TRBD1 (6 bases). V lost 0 bases to trimming and J lost 10 bases, with 16 bases between them. CDR1 LGHNA and CDR2 YSLEER come from the germline V gene. The CDR3 extends over 16 amino acids. The CDR3 region has the DNA TGCGCCAGCAGCCAAGATCAGACCAGGGGCAGATCACCCCTCCACTTT. Protein: CASSQDQTRGRSPLHF.

This clone was detected once. The V call is TRBV5-4, the J call TRBJ2-5, with unresolved D. CDR3 length equals 14 residues. Between the trimmed V and J ends, which lost 0 bases and 3 bases, there was a span of 9 bases. From germline, CDR1 is SGHNT and CDR2 YYREEE (reference sequence). The CDR3 loop is CASSLERPEETQYF. CDR3 nucleotide sequence: TGTGCCAGCAGCTTGGAGCGCCCGGAAGAGACCCAGTACTTC.

The V gene is TRBV4-1, the J gene TRBJ1-1; no reliable D call. CDR3 length: 13 amino acids. V was clipped by 9 bases and J by 2 bases, with 13 bases between them. CDR1 is MGHRA, CDR2 YSYEKL, per germline. Here the CDR3 reads CASTVSANTEAFF. In DNA, the CDR3 is TGCGCCAGTACAGTCTCGGCAAACACTGAAGCTTTCTTT.

CDR3 loop: CASSHLLEEPMYGYTF. DNA of the CDR3: TGTGCCAGCAGCCACCTTTTGGAGGAACCTATGTATGGCTACACCTTC. V gene TRBV5-6 combines with J gene TRBJ1-2; D remains unclear. This CDR3 has 16 residues. The germline V and J ends were trimmed by 4 bases and 5 bases, with 21 bases remaining between them. Germline CDR1 SGHDT, CDR2 YYEEEE.

This chain links TRBV9 with TRBJ1-1; no reliable D call. Germline V lookup: CDR1 SGDLS, CDR2 YYNGEE. Trimming stripped 0 bases from V and 4 bases from J, with 10 bases between. The CDR3 sequence is 14 residues long. CDR3 region: CASSVVGQFTEAFF. CDR3 coding DNA: TGTGCCAGCAGCGTAGTTGGGCAATTCACTGAAGCTTTCTTT.

The chain recombines TRBV11-2 with TRBJ2-2; D is tentatively TRBD1 or TRBD2 (6 bases each). The CDR3 has 16 amino acids. Trimming took 1 base from V and 6 from J, leaving 15 bases between them. Germline V CDR1 and CDR2: SGHAT, FQNNGV. Written as DNA, the CDR3 is TGTGCCAGCAGCTTAGTTGGAGGGGACAAGTCCGGGGAGCTGTTTTTT. It is translated as CASSLVGGDKSGELFF.

The J gene is TRBJ1-2, the V gene TRBV6-6; 11 bases line up with TRBD1. V shed 6 bases and J 7 bases; nucleotides not matched to a gene: 7. The germline CDR1 and CDR2 sequences are MNHNY and SVGAGI (reference sequence). CDR3 length: 14 amino acids. CDR3 residues: CASRTRTGGIGYTF. The CDR3 coding sequence is TGTGCCAGCAGAACCCGGACAGGGGGCATTGGCTACACCTTC.

This clone was counted only a few times. This chain uses TRBV9 with TRBJ1-3; D is undetermined. The CDR3 runs 17 residues. Per the germline V gene, CDR1 is SGDLS and CDR2 is YYNGEE. The germline V and J ends were trimmed by 0 bases and 0 bases, with 13 bases remaining between them. CDR3 coding DNA: TGTGCCAGCAGCGTAGAACCTTCCAGGAACTCTGGAAACACCATATATTTT. Protein product: CASSVEPSRNSGNTIYF.

This chain connects TRBV6-4 to TRBJ1-4; 10 bases fit TRBD1. The CDR3 extends over 15 amino acids. From germline, CDR1 is MRHNA and CDR2 SNTAGT. The ends lost 6 bases at V and 7 bases at J; junction bases unmatched: 8. The CDR3 sequence: CASSETGGHGEKLFF. DNA for the CDR3: TGTGCCAGCAGCGAGACAGGGGGCCACGGTGAAAAACTGTTTTTT.

This chain uses TRBV5-1 with TRBJ2-3; 8 bases fit TRBD2. From germline, CDR1 is SGHRS and CDR2 YFSETQ. V lost 3 bases to trimming and J lost 1 base; unmatched junction nucleotides: 7. This CDR3 has 16 residues. CDR3 sequence: CASSSGTGGGTDTQYF. The CDR3, as DNA: TGCGCCAGCAGCTCCGGGACGGGAGGGGGCACAGATACGCAGTATTTT.

The V and J genes are TRBV12-5 and TRBJ1-2; D ambiguous. This CDR3 has 14 residues. The germline V gene encodes CDR1 LGHNT and CDR2 FRNRAP. The V end lost 2 bases, the J end lost 0 bases, and 7 bases lay between the germline ends. Here the CDR3 reads CASGLSGTNYGYTF. CDR3 nucleotides: TGTGCTAGTGGTTTGAGCGGAACTAACTATGGCTACACCTTC.

V gene TRBV7-6 combines with J gene TRBJ2-3, with 12 bases lining up with TRBD2. There are 17 residues in the CDR3. Trimming took 4 bases from V and 2 from J; bases not matched to a gene: 7. Germline V gene data show CDR1 as SGHVS and CDR2 as FNYEAQ. The CDR3 nucleotides are TGTGCCAGCAGCTCCCGACTAGCGGGGGCTCTCACAGATACGCAGTATTTT. This gives the protein CASSSRLAGALTDTQYF.

This clone was observed a handful of times. The chain uses TRBV19 and TRBJ1-6, with a possible D match to TRBD1 (5 bases). Germline assignment: CDR1 LNHDA and CDR2 SQIVND (reference sequence). The CDR3 is made up of 15 amino acids. V was cut by 2 bases and J by 4 bases, with 9 bases left in between. The CDR3 region is CASSIMGGYNSPLHF. Here the CDR3 DNA reads TGTGCCAGTAGTATAATGGGGGGATATAATTCACCCCTCCACTTT. Full variable domain (remainder filled in from reference TRBV19 and TRBJ1-6): DGGITQSPKYLFRKEGQNVTLSCEQNLNHDAMYWYRQDPGQGLRLIYYSQIVNDFQKGDIAEGYSVSREKKESFPLTVTSAQKNPTAFYLCASSIMGGYNSPLHFGNGTRLTVT.

In this sample, this clone turned up a few times. The chain carries TRBV7-9 and TRBJ1-2; D is ambiguous. CDR3 length: 11 residues. The V and J ends lost 0 bases and 11 bases respectively, with 7 bases between them. Germline V gives CDR1 SEHNR, CDR2 FQNEAQ (reference sequence). The CDR3 region has the DNA TGTGCCAGCAGCTTAGCCAACAGATACACCTTC. Translation: CASSLANRYTF. Using reference TRBV7-9 and TRBJ1-2 for the parts outside the CDR3, the full variable domain is DTGVSQNPRHKITKRGQNVTFRCDPISEHNRLYWYRQTLGQGPEFLTYFQNEAQLEKSRLLSDRFSAERPKGSFSTLEIQRTEQGDSAMYLCASSLANRYTFGSGTRLTVV.

This sequence joins TRBV6-5 and TRBJ1-5; a weak D match, TRBD1 (5 bases). This CDR3 has 12 residues. Germline V lookup: CDR1 MNHEY, CDR2 SVGAGI. Deletions cut 8 bases from V and 7 bases from J, with 12 bases between. CDR3 DNA: TGTGCCAGCGGAAGGGGCCAACAGCCCCAGCATTTT. It encodes CASGRGQQPQHF.

The J gene is TRBJ2-2, the V gene TRBV2, with D unclear. The germline V and J ends were trimmed by 9 bases and 6 bases, with 11 bases remaining between them. Germline loops: CDR1 SNHLY, CDR2 FYNNEI. This CDR3 contains 12 residues. This CDR3 reads CARLDSAGELFF. CDR3 in DNA: TGTGCCAGATTAGACTCGGCCGGGGAGCTGTTTTTT.

V is TRBV19 and J is TRBJ2-2, with a possible D match to TRBD2 (5 bases). V lost 2 bases and J lost 4, with 8 bases in between. The V gene's germline CDR1 is LNHDA and CDR2 SQIVND (reference sequence). The CDR3 contains 14 residues. CDR3 coding DNA: TGTGCCAGTAGTATAACGCGGGTCACCGGGGAGCTGTTTTTT. Translating gives CASSITRVTGELFF.

This clone was observed once. The rearrangement links TRBV27 to TRBJ1-1; D is unclear. The V and J ends lost 5 bases and 2 bases respectively, with 9 bases between them. The CDR3 spans 13 residues. The germline gives CDR1 MNHEY, CDR2 SMNVEV (reference sequence). The DNA of the CDR3 is TGTGCCAGCAGTCGAACATATAACACTGAAGCTTTCTTT. Protein: CASSRTYNTEAFF.

This sequence joins TRBV10-2 and TRBJ2-5, with TRBD2 identical over 9 bases. The germline V gene has CDR1 WSHSY and CDR2 SAAADI. The CDR3 has 14 amino acids. V gave up 2 bases and J gave up 5 bases; unmatched junction bases: 3. The CDR3 DNA is TGCGCCAGCAGTGAGGCGGGGGGGCAGGAGACCCAGTACTTC. It translates to CASSEAGGQETQYF.

The chain links TRBV5-1 to TRBJ2-7; D not resolved. The germline V gene has CDR1 SGHRS and CDR2 YFSETQ. The CDR3 totals 15 residues. The germline V and J ends were trimmed by 4 bases and 3 bases, with 17 bases remaining between them. For the CDR3, the DNA is TGCGCCAGCAGCCCCGATGGGCTGGGGAACTACGAGCAGTACTTC. This codes for CASSPDGLGNYEQYF.

This chain joins TRBV2 and TRBJ1-2, with D uncertain. The V end was cut by 3 bases, the J end by 4 bases, with 9 bases between. The CDR3 totals 13 residues. Germline loops: CDR1 SNHLY, CDR2 FYNNEI. DNA for the CDR3: TGTGCCAGCAGTGAGGGCATAACCTATGGCTACACCTTC. This translates into CASSEGITYGYTF.

The chain combines TRBV5-1 with TRBJ2-3; 7 positions agree with TRBD2. Germline V gene data show CDR1 as SGHRS and CDR2 as YFSETQ. J gave up 2 bases and V 1 base, and 7 bases lay outside the gene matches. This CDR3 is 16 amino acids long. Written as DNA, the CDR3 is TGCGCCAGCAGCTTGTATAAGCGGGGCCTCACAGATACGCAGTATTTT. It specifies CASSLYKRGLTDTQYF.

The V call is TRBV5-6, the J call TRBJ2-1, with 8 bases lining up with TRBD2. The CDR3 spans 13 residues. V lost 4 bases to trimming and J lost 10 bases; unmatched junction nucleotides: 7. Germline V gives CDR1 SGHDT, CDR2 YYEEEE. The CDR3 region has the DNA TGTGCCAGCAGCCCTCCGGGACTAGGAGAGCAGTTCTTC. Translated: CASSPPGLGEQFF. Drawing the rest from reference TRBV5-6 and TRBJ2-1, the complete variable domain is DAGVTQSPTHLIKTRGQQVTLRCSPKSGHDTVSWYQQALGQGPQFIFQYYEEEERQRGNFPDRFSGHQFPNYSSELNVNALLLGDSALYLCASSPPGLGEQFFGPGTRLTVL.

The chain carries TRBV5-6 and TRBJ2-7; 9 positions agree with TRBD1. J lost 3 bases, V lost 3 bases, and 10 bases had no gene match. Per germline, CDR1 SGHDT and CDR2 YYEEEE. The CDR3 runs 16 residues. The CDR3 sequence is CASSYYRGQGIYEQYF. In DNA, the CDR3 is TGTGCCAGCAGCTATTATCGAGGACAGGGGATCTACGAGCAGTACTTC.

V is TRBV5-1 and J is TRBJ1-1; possibly TRBD1 for D (5 bases). The CDR3 covers 13 residues. Deletions cut 3 bases from V and 1 base from J, with 7 bases between. Germline V gives CDR1 SGHRS, CDR2 YFSETQ. The DNA of the CDR3 is TGCGCCAGCAGCTCTCAGGGGAACACTGAAGCTTTCTTT. Residues: CASSSQGNTEAFF.

V is TRBV13 and J is TRBJ2-5, with TRBD2 matching 11 bases. Trimming took 0 bases from V and 0 from J; bases not matched to a gene: 6. The germline CDR1 and CDR2 sequences are PRHDT and FYEKMQ (reference sequence). The CDR3 loop spans 18 amino acids. The CDR3 sequence: CASSLGAASGGYQETQYF. The CDR3 bases are TGTGCCAGCAGCTTAGGCGCAGCTAGCGGGGGGTACCAAGAGACCCAGTACTTC. The full variable domain, its missing parts supplied by reference TRBV13 and TRBJ2-5, is AAGVIQSPRHLIKEKRETATLKCYPIPRHDTVYWYQQGPGQDPQFLISFYEKMQSDKGSIPDRFSAQQFSDYHSELNMSSLELGDSALYFCASSLGAASGGYQETQYFGPGTRLLVL.

This clone was counted only a few times. CDR3 protein: CASSGQGSGELFF. The CDR3 nucleotides read TGTGCCAGCAGTGGACAGGGTAGTGGGGAGCTGTTTTTT. The rearrangement uses TRBV6-5 and TRBJ2-2, with TRBD1 identical over 8 bases. This CDR3 contains 13 residues. With 5 bases clipped from V and 8 bases from J, the junction kept 4 bases outside the gene matches. Germline loops: CDR1 MNHEY, CDR2 SVGAGI.

The J gene is TRBJ1-1, the V gene TRBV19, with D maybe TRBD1 (6 bases). Germline loops: CDR1 LNHDA, CDR2 SQIVND (reference sequence). V lost 3 bases to trimming and J lost 2 bases, with 13 bases between them. This CDR3 region has 15 residues. CDR3 residues: CASSILQGGNTEAFF. The CDR3 DNA sequence: TGTGCCAGTAGTATCTTACAGGGAGGAAACACTGAAGCTTTCTTT.